This T cell receptor (beta chain) originates from a study of technical replicates of blood from several donors. Profiled with immunoSEQ multiplex PCR; TCRdb holds only in-frame clones, not every one. This sample yields approximately 74,000 clones, of which 88% are seen a single time; around 4.6% belongs to the top ten. The CDR3 runs to 14 residues. The ends were cut back, 0 bases at V and 7 bases at J, with 10 bases in the middle. CDR1 SGHNT and CDR2 YENEEA come from the germline V gene. The source of this sequence is a human donor in good health. Some clones in this sample may be carry-over from other donors' samples. This sequence joins TRBV11-3 and TRBJ2-1; weak D call: TRBD2 (5 bases). The sequenced sample consisted of PBMCs. The CDR3 bases are TGTGCCAGCAGCTTAGAGTCTAGCTCTAATGAGCAGTTCTTC. This codes for CASSLESSSNEQFF.